This T cell receptor (beta chain) was captured by sequencing in a study of cytomegalovirus exposure and HLA in healthy donors (dated by TCRdb to 2015 to 2018). Study-level background: According to an earlier analysis of a few hundred of the donors, about 180 million T cells yielded 95 million to 140 million unique TCR beta sequences and 276 Gb of sequence data. Roughly 300 gigabases of sequencing data and 78 million or so unique TCR sequences were included in an early release covering about 700 HLA-typed donors. Of the roughly 400 genotyped donors, less than 90% were placed in the genetic ancestry cluster associated with self-reported Caucasian donors. The study aimed to test whether signatures of past pathogen exposure could be identified by cataloging public T cell receptors. The T cell repertoires of 670 or so subjects were profiled by immunosequencing and related to cytomegalovirus serostatus. Along with the approximately 700-subject first cohort, a separate validation cohort of about 110 different subjects was used. The study combined high-throughput TCR immunosequencing, statistical association of individual TCRs with disease status, and machine learning to predict cytomegalovirus infection status. In a later analysis, previously published TCR beta repertoires from more than 500 donors were re-analyzed and high-resolution HLA genotyping was added so that TCR occurrence patterns could be studied. The later analysis used no new phenotypic data to find candidate immune exposures, relying instead on TCR beta sequences and their occurrence across donors. In an earlier analysis of roughly 580 of the donors, high-throughput TCR beta sequencing was used to judge whether each TCR beta V gene segment behaved as functional or pseudogenic. Donor age, sex, ethnicity and CMV serostatus were compiled alongside the repertoire data. A later genetic analysis used genome-wide SNP genotypes for about three fifths of the 666 donors, treating that subset as a discovery cohort. All discovery cohort repertoires had been generated on a single sequencing platform. HLA typing covered class I and class II loci at four-digit resolution. Typing coverage varied by locus: about 629-630 donors for A, B, C, DRB1 and DQB1; more than 500 for DQA1; more than 600 for DPA1; around 490 for DPB1. Because of strong linkage in the cohort, 4 to 6 DR-DQ haplotypes were treated as single units for association and clustering. On average, roughly 240,000 unique TCR beta nucleotide sequences were sequenced per donor among more than 350 genotyped donors of the cohort, with 15% to 20% of those sequences being non-productive. Paper-wide results and their limitations: Most TCR sequences were observed very rarely across donors, whereas some public TCRs were present in many individuals. Correlated functional status among segregating V segments might be attributable to linkage disequilibrium, but an unknown experimental factor could not be ruled out. In a later analysis, most CMV-associated TCR beta chains were found to appear HLA-restricted, with HLA associations seemingly driven largely by CMV exposure. A later genetic analysis associated a missense DCLRE1C variant with V-gene and J-gene trimming of TCR beta chains, and an independent cohort replicated the association. The cohort was sequenced for TCR beta chains only, and without alpha or paired-chain data the features that could be detected were limited. A cluster of highly shared sequence variants was judged likely to be a technical artifact of the sequencing pipeline. It was suggested by the authors that the approach could potentially be generalized to other disease states and immunological phenotypes. A later analysis associated about 17,000 TCR beta sequences with specific HLA alleles at a false discovery rate of 0.05. The 87-base-pair reads could not distinguish some IMGT-functional V segments, including TRBV6-2 and TRBV6-3, so those segments were excluded. In an earlier analysis of roughly 500 of the donors, most TCR beta V segments appeared in productive rearrangements about 87% or about 30% of the time, broadly matching IMGT annotations. For the cohort, immune exposure information was limited to CMV serostatus. In a later analysis, the rate of TCR association differed among HLA loci, with DRB1 alleles having the most associated TCRs and HLA-C alleles having the fewest. Because some donors lacked HLA typing at each locus, the association tests relied only on the typed subset. In a later genetic analysis, fewer N-insertions in productive TCRs were reported among donors in an Asian-associated ancestry cluster than the roughly 700-donor mean. A further reported finding was that TCR beta sequences accurately predicted the HLA-A and HLA-B alleles for most subjects in the first cohort. The classifier was reported to diagnose cytomegalovirus status with high specificity and sensitivity in both the original and validation cohorts. Sequencing depth was assumed to be roughly uniform across donors in the presence/absence analyses, though that assumption may not hold. The earlier analysis of 587 of the donors excluded around 17 rarely observed V segments, including chromosome 9 orphons, because counts were too low. Strong co-occurrence of HLA alleles, especially DR and DQ, made assigning TCR associations to individual alleles difficult. A few of the identified cytomegalovirus-associated TCR beta chains were confirmed in vitro to be specific for cytomegalovirus antigens. The study gave a list of more than 150 TCR beta chains associated with cytomegalovirus. A later analysis found that HLA-associated TCR beta chains were more clonally expanded and had lower generation probabilities than equally common non-associated chains. A later analysis reported that several top co-occurrence clusters appeared linked to parvovirus B19, influenza, CMV and Epstein-Barr virus.

The cohort consisted of approximately 670 healthy bone marrow donors. At the time of sampling, every cohort member was nominally healthy, though immune exposures that went unrecorded were likely present. The donor was CMV seronegative and was included in the group of 352 seronegative cohort members. A peripheral blood sample was collected from each donor, and TCR beta sequencing was performed on peripheral blood mononuclear cells. Genomic DNA was extracted from the blood cell samples with the Qiagen DNeasy Blood Extraction Kit. Library preparation used the immunoSEQ multiplex PCR assay. The multiplex PCR relied on a mix of 60 forward primers for TCR Vbeta segments and 13 reverse primers for TCR Jbeta segments. The CDR3 region of rearranged TCR beta genes was amplified from genomic DNA by a multiplex PCR assay. On the Illumina HiSeq System, the amplified TCR beta libraries were sequenced as 87-base-pair reads. Per the original workflow: Across the roughly 670 repertoires, a later analysis counted tens of millions of unique TCR beta chains, roughly 11 million of which were shared by at least two donors. Raw reads were error-corrected and collapsed into unique sequences by a nearest-neighbor algorithm in which closely related sequences were merged to remove PCR and sequencing errors. V, D and J gene segments were assigned by aligning CDR3 sequences to IMGT reference sequences. For a sequence to be retained, a match of at least six nucleotides to both a V gene segment and a J gene segment was required. A rearrangement counted as productive if the CDR3 had no stop codons and remained in frame with V and J, and every other rearrangement counted as non-productive. CDR3 was defined according to IMGT convention as the region running from the second conserved V-encoded cysteine to the conserved J-encoded phenylalanine. Sequences without an unambiguous match to a single V gene segment were excluded from the earlier analysis of 587 of the donors. An earlier analysis of 500 to 600 of the donors classified V segments as functional when productive rearrangements were above 56.7% and as segregating when the standard deviation between donors was above 5%. A statistical classification framework was built for diagnosing cytomegalovirus status from the catalog of TCR beta chain sequences. In a later analysis, TCR nucleotide sequences were compared against IMGT/GENE-DB human TR gene sequences so that V and J genes could be assigned. The TCRdist pipeline was used in a later analysis to assign CDR3 sequences and most-parsimonious VDJ recombination scenarios. A later analysis defined each TCR beta chain by its CDR3 amino acid sequence plus V-gene family, and excluded reads lacking a unique V-gene family. As a way to deal with suspected cross-contamination and a sequencing artifact, a later analysis dropped more than 500 nucleotide sequences that were highly shared and had low generation probability. A later analysis calculated a clonal expansion index for each public chain from normalized within-repertoire ranks of inferred template counts. A later analysis computed generation probabilities with a VDJ recombination model fitted to out-of-frame rearrangements, and checked the results against IGoR. A later analysis scored TCR-TCR, TCR-HLA and TCR-CMV co-occurrence with hypergeometric tests, applying a repertoire-size bias correction to TCR pairs. False discovery rates were estimated in a later analysis by permuting HLA or CMV assignments 20 times. A later analysis grouped co-occurring TCRs with DBSCAN, adding TCRdist sequence similarity when clustering within HLA-allele-positive subsets. Co-occurrence clustering excluded repertoires with fewer than 30,000 or more than 120,000 public chains, plus five with anomalous nucleotide sharing. TCRdb took this table from immuneACCESS and kept in-frame rearrangements with V and J called. Such tables lack part of the clones; where checked against another copy, unresolved V genes explain under half of the gap, and the rest is unexplained. For V, J and clone size, that table is used; D and trimming come from the DNA. The sample contains 150,000 to 250,000 clones, around three quarters of them found a single time. Together, the top ten hold under 2% of the sample.

A remark on this clone: The antigen it binds to is not known. One base away there is no much larger clone; base qualities are not given.

Trimming takes 2 bases from V and 1 base from J, and the germline ends sit 11 bases apart. CDR1 and CDR2 (LGHNA, YNFKEQ) derive from the germline V gene. The CDR3 measures 16 amino acids from cysteine to phenylalanine. Just CDR3 DNA is preserved here, 48 bases in frame from base 1. The sequence was collected from a man aged 25-45 years in good health and CMV-seronegative. This receptor chain uses TRBV4-2 and TRBJ2-2; tentative D gene TRBD2, with 5 bases matching. Sequenced: PBMCs. The nucleotide sequence is given as TGTGCCAGCAGCCAAAAAGGACTCAAGAACACCGGGGAGCTGTTTTTT. It encodes CASSQKGLKNTGELFF.